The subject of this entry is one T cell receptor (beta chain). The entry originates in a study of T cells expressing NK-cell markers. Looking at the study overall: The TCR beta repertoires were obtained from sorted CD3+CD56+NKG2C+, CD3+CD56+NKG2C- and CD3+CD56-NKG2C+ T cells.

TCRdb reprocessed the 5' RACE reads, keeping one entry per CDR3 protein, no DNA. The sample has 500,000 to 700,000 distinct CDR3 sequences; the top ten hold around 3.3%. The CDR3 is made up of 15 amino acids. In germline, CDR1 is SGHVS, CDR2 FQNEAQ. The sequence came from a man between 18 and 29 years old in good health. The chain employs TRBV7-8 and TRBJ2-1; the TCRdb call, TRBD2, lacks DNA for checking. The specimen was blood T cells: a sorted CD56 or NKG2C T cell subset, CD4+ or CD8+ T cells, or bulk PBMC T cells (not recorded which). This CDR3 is CASSLGTLQYNEQFF.